These T cell receptor beta chains were read from a single sample in a study of cytomegalovirus exposure and HLA in healthy donors. The protocol was immunoSEQ multiplex PCR, while the TCRdb copy is restricted to in-frame clones and leaves out a portion. The sample contains 150,000 to 200,000 clones, roughly 75% of which appear only once. Sequencing used PBMCs. These receptors were obtained from a woman aged 40 to 50 in good health and CMV-seropositive. Both conserved end residues are part of each CDR3. Fields, in order: V gene, J gene, CDR3 protein.

V: TRBV2
J: TRBJ2-1
CDR3: CASTPEAGGHNEQFF

V: TRBV28
J: TRBJ1-2
CDR3: CASSLRVSGYTF

V: TRBV5-4
J: .
CDR3: CASSLEGGPYEQYF

V: TRBV6-1
J: TRBJ1-6
CDR3: CASSELVRGGPLHF

V: TRBV9
J: TRBJ2-5
CDR3: CASSVGQGSSIETQYF

V: TRBV5-1
J: TRBJ2-1
CDR3: CASSSGGGAYNEQFF

V: TRBV7-9
J: TRBJ2-1
CDR3: CASLGWRMDEQFF

V: TRBV27
J: TRBJ2-2
CDR3: CASRLAENTGELFF

V: TRBV5-4
J: TRBJ1-2
CDR3: CASRSKGGGGYTF

V: TRBV28
J: TRBJ2-7
CDR3: CASRFGDSSYEQYF

V: TRBV10-3
J: TRBJ1-2
CDR3: CAISDPTRGQRPNYGYTF

V: TRBV28
J: TRBJ1-2
CDR3: CASTKRTGTLGYGYTF

V: TRBV6-1
J: TRBJ2-5
CDR3: CASSAQQGSILQETQYF

V: TRBV5-1
J: TRBJ2-7
CDR3: CASSPSPTGMERGEQYF

V: TRBV6-1
J: TRBJ2-1
CDR3: CASNPPGTGGREQFF

V: TRBV5-1
J: TRBJ2-7
CDR3: CASSLAYRGFREQYF

V: TRBV4-3
J: TRBJ2-6
CDR3: CASSQGTSQAGANVLTF

V: TRBV11-2
J: TRBJ2-5
CDR3: CASSSGGVVTKETQYF

V: TRBV13
J: TRBJ2-7
CDR3: CASSPGVVGLEQYF

V: TRBV18
J: TRBJ2-7
CDR3: CASSPWGGEQYF

V: TRBV28
J: TRBJ1-2
CDR3: CASSLYYWGTGVGGYTF

V: TRBV19
J: TRBJ1-2
CDR3: CATLMPGGYGYTF

V: TRBV7-9
J: TRBJ2-1
CDR3: CASTGTGGRANEQFF

V: TRBV19
J: TRBJ2-7
CDR3: CASSPESTGTYEQYF

V: TRBV19
J: TRBJ1-5
CDR3: CASAGQGNQPQHF

V: TRBV15
J: TRBJ1-3
CDR3: CATTEPGAGNTIYF

V: TRBV7-2
J: TRBJ1-2
CDR3: CASSSGPPQGYGYTF

V: TRBV7-3
J: TRBJ2-1
CDR3: CASSLGGSGGNEQFF

V: TRBV15
J: TRBJ1-6
CDR3: CATSRDARTASPLHF

V: TRBV6-6
J: TRBJ2-5
CDR3: CASSSQWETQYF

V: TRBV7-6
J: TRBJ2-7
CDR3: CASSLAKAGDRREQYF

V: TRBV19
J: TRBJ2-3
CDR3: CATAGGYTDTQYF

V: TRBV7-2
J: TRBJ2-3
CDR3: CASSLRAGQGTDTQYF

V: TRBV13
J: TRBJ2-7
CDR3: CASSSGGSSYEQYF

V: TRBV5-1
J: TRBJ1-5
CDR3: CASSLDSTGGNQPQHF

V: TRBV7-2
J: TRBJ1-3
CDR3: CASSLLNGNTIYF

V: TRBV5-1
J: TRBJ2-2
CDR3: CASSLVLAGNTGELFF

V: TRBV27
J: TRBJ2-1
CDR3: CASSVPGSFNEQFF

V: TRBV10-3
J: TRBJ2-5
CDR3: CAIRDIRQAETQYF

V: TRBV7-6
J: TRBJ1-4
CDR3: CASSLLQGQNEKLFF

V: TRBV10-2
J: TRBJ1-1
CDR3: CASHSQLMNTEAFF

V: TRBV28
J: TRBJ2-3
CDR3: CASSLRDPRTDTQYF